This T cell receptor (beta chain) appears in the sequencing data of a study of OX40 agonist ivuxolimab in advanced cancers. Regarding the study in general: The costimulatory receptor OX40 (CD134) was targeted by ivuxolimab, a fully human IgG2 agonistic monoclonal antibody. The monotherapy dose-escalation portion (N ≈ 50 patients) of the phase I ivuxolimab trial is reported in the paper. Prior anti-PD-1, anti-PD-L1 or anti-CTLA-4 therapy was permitted, and approximately 40% of dose-escalation patients had received checkpoint inhibitors. Intravenous ivuxolimab was administered to patients every 2 weeks at six dose levels: 0.01, 0.1, 0.3, 1.5, 3 and 10 mg/kg. Peripheral TCRbeta sequencing was intended to test whether TCR sequence diversity was altered and clonal T-cell expansion was caused by ivuxolimab. Three dose-escalation patients achieved partial responses, one with hepatocellular carcinoma and two with cutaneous melanoma. Among the roughly 50 dose-escalation patients, roughly 20 had hepatocellular carcinoma, around 15 melanoma, 9 renal cell carcinoma and 9 head and neck cancer. A male proportion of around 80% and a mean age of 60 years, ranging from about 23 to 90, were recorded for the dose-escalation cohort. General study outcomes and caveats: At doses of 0.1 to 3.0 mg/kg, clonal expansion of both CD4+ and CD8+ T cells in blood was seen between baseline and week 6. In partial responders in the 0.1-3.0 mg/kg groups, normalized peripheral clonal expansion was found to be among the lowest, especially among CD8+ T cells. After ivuxolimab, CD8+ T cells had more expanded clones than CD4+ T cells on average. Antigen specificity was not determined for the clonally expanded peripheral T cells. Low levels of normalized T-cell clonal expansion were also seen in some patients who did not respond.

Genomic DNA was isolated from the sorted cells so that the TCRbeta CDR3 region could be sequenced. TCRbeta CDR3 regions were sequenced using the immunoSEQ Assay. This is the immuneACCESS table as TCRdb keeps it, with only in-frame sequences that have V and J called. A part of the clones is gone; compared with another copy, unresolved V genes explain less than half, and the rest is unexplained. This sample comprises fewer than 20,000 clones, 60% to 85% of them detected only once. Around 11% of the sample belongs to the ten largest clones. A remark on this clone: It has no known antigen specificity. Base quality data are lacking; no much larger clone is found one base away.

The trial excluded patients who had a history of autoimmune disease or were on systemic immunosuppression. Peripheral blood for TCR sequencing was drawn from every dose cohort at baseline, at cycle 4 day 1 and at cycle 7 day 1. The samples were taken from a phase I, first-in-human, multicenter, open-label dose-escalation trial of ivuxolimab. Adults with locally advanced or metastatic melanoma, renal cell carcinoma, hepatocellular carcinoma or head and neck squamous cell carcinoma were enrolled in the trial. Before TCR sequencing, CD4+ T cells and CD8+ T cells were sorted from peripheral blood as separate populations. The CDR3 contains 16 residues, cysteine and phenylalanine counted. Only the CDR3 part of the read is kept: 48 bases, read in frame from the first base. Reading the germline V gene (reference sequence) gives CDR1 MNHEY and CDR2 SMNVEV. The germline V end is reduced by 3 bases and the J end by 7 bases; junction bases left unmatched: 7.

The input for sequencing was CD4+ or CD8+ T cells sorted from blood, taken in a trial of the OX40 agonist ivuxolimab. This clonotype originated in an adult with an advanced solid tumor such as melanoma, head and neck, liver or kidney cancer. The chain is assembled from TRBV27 and TRBJ2-1; TRBD1 aligns with 12 central bases. At the DNA level, the sequence is TGTGCCAGCAGTTTCGCACGGGGACAGGGGGCGAATGAGCAGTTCTTC. This yields the protein CASSFARGQGANEQFF.